Detailed here is one TCR beta chain. What it binds is unknown. This specimen comes from a study of Ad26.COV2.S vaccination and SARS-CoV-2 variants. Treatment: about 20 received Ad26.COV2.S at low or high dose, single or two shots; 5 received placebo; per-sample allocation not given. Each sample was drawn 63 days after the first injection (of vaccine or placebo). Assay: immunoSEQ multiplex PCR; the TCRdb copy retains only in-frame clones and omits some. The sample carries around 300,000 clones, 75% to 90% recorded once. Findings and limits, study-wide: The TCR breadth and depth analyses may have understated or missed part of the total T cell responses. Following vaccination, spike-specific CD8+ and CD4+ T cell responses reportedly exhibited substantial breadth.

This CDR3 is built from 15 residues. The germline V and J ends were trimmed by 2 bases and 5 bases, with 15 bases remaining between them. Per the germline V gene, CDR1 is KGHSH and CDR2 is LQKENI. This chain uses TRBV18 with TRBJ1-2; D perhaps matches TRBD1 (6 bases). This clonotype was obtained from a person aged 18-65 years who received the Ad26.COV2.S COVID-19 vaccine or a placebo. Sequenced material: peripheral blood, taken in a trial of Ad26.COV2.S vaccine versus placebo. The CDR3 DNA reads TGTGCCAGCTCACCAGGACAGACCCAGACTTATGGCTACACCTTC. This gives the protein CASSPGQTQTYGYTF.